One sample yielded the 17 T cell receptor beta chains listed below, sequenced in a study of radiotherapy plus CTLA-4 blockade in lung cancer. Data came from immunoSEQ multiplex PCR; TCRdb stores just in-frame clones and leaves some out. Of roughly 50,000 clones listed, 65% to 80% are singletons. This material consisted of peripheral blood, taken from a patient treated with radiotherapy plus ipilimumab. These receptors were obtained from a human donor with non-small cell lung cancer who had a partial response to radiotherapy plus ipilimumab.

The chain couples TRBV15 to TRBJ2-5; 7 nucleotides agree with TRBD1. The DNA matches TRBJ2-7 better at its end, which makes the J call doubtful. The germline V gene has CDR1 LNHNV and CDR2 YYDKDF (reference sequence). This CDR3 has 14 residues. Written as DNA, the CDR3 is TGTGCCACCAGCAGGGCAGGGGGAACCTACGAGCAGTACTTC. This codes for CATSRAGGTYEQYF.

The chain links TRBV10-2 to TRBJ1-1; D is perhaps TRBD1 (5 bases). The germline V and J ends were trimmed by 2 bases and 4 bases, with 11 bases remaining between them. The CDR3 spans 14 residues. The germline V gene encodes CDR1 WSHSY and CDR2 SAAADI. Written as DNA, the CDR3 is TGCGCCAGCAGTGAGCAGGGTACAGGCACTGAAGCTTTCTTT. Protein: CASSEQGTGTEAFF.

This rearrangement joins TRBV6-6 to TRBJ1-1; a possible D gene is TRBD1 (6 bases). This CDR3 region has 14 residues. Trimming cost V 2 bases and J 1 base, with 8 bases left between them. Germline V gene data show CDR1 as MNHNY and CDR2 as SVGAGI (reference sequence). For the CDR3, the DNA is TGTGCCAGCAGTTACCGGGACAAGAACACTGAAGCTTTCTTT. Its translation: CASSYRDKNTEAFF.

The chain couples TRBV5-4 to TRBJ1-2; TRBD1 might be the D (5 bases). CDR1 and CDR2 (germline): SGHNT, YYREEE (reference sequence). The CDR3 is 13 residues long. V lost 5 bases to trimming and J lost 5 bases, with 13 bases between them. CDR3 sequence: CASRVGTVYGYTF. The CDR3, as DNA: TGTGCCAGCAGGGTGGGGACTGTTTATGGCTACACCTTC.

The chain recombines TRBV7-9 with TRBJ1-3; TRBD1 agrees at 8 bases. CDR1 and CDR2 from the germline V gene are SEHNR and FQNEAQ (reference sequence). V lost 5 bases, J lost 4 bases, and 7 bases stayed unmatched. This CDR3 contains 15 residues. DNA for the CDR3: TGTGCCAGCAGCCCCTCGGACAGGGCAGGAAACACCATATATTTT. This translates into CASSPSDRAGNTIYF.

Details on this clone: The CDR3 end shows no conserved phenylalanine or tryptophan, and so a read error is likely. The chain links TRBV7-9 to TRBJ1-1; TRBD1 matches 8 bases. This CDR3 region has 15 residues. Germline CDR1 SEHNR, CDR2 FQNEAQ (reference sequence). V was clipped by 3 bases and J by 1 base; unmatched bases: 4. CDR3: CASSFKGQANTEAFL. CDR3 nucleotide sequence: TGTGCCAGCAGCTTCAAGGGACAGGCGAACACTGAAGCTTTCCTT.

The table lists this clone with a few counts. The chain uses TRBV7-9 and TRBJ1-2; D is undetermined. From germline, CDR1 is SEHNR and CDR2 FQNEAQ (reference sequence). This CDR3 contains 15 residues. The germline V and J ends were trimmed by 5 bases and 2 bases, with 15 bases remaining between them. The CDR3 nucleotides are TGTGCCAGCAGCCCTAACGGGGTCTGGAACTATGGCTACACCTTC. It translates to CASSPNGVWNYGYTF.

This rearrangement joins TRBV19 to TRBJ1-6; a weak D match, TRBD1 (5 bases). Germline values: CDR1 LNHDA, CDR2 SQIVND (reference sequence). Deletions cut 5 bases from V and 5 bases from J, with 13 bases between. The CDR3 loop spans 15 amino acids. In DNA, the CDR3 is TGTGCCAGTAGTCCGCGGGACCAAGATAATTCACCCCTCCACTTT. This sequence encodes CASSPRDQDNSPLHF.

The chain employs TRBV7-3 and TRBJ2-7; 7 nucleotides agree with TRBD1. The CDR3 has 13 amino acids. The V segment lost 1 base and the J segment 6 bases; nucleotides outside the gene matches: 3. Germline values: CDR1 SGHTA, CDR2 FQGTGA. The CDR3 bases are TGTGCCAGCAGCTTAAGACAGGGAAGCGAGCAGTACTTC. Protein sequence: CASSLRQGSEQYF.

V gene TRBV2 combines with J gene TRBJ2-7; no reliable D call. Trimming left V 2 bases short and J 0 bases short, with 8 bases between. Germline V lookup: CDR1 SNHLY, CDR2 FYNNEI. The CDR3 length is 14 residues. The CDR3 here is CASSEPPGSYEQYF. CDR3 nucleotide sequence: TGTGCCAGCAGTGAACCCCCCGGCTCCTACGAGCAGTACTTC.

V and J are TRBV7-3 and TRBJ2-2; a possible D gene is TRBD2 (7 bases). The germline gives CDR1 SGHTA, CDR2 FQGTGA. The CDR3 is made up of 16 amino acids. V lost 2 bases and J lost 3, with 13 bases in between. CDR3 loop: CASSLWGGADTGELFF. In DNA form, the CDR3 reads TGTGCCAGCAGCTTATGGGGGGGGGCAGACACCGGGGAGCTGTTTTTT.

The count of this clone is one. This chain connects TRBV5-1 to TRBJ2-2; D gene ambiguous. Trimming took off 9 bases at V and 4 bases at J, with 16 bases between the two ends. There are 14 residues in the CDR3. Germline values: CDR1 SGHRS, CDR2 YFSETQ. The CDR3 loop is CAIRPDIFTGELFF. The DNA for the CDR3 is TGCGCCATCCGACCCGACATATTCACCGGGGAGCTGTTTTTT.

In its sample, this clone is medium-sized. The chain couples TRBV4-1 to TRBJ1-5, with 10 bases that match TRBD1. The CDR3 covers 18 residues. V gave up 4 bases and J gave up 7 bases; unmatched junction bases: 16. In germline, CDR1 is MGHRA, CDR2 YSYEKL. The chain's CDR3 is CASSPQPGQGRGLQPQHF. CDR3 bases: TGCGCCAGCAGCCCTCAGCCGGGACAGGGGAGAGGTCTGCAGCCCCAGCATTTT.

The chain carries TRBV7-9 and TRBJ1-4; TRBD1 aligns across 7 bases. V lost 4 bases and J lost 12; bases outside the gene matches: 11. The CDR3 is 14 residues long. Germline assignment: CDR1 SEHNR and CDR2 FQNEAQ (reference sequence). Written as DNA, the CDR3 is TGTGCCAGCAGCTACAACCAGGGGGGTAGAGAACTGTTTTTT. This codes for CASSYNQGGRELFF.

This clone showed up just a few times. CDR3 DNA sequence: TGTGCTAGTGGTCCGGGGACAGGGTCTAATGAAAAACTGTTTTTT. Protein sequence: CASGPGTGSNEKLFF. The V gene is TRBV12-5, the J gene TRBJ1-4, with 9 bases matching TRBD1. Germline CDR1 and CDR2: LGHNT and FRNRAP. V lost 5 bases and J lost 3; bases outside the gene matches: 4. The CDR3 is 15 residues long.

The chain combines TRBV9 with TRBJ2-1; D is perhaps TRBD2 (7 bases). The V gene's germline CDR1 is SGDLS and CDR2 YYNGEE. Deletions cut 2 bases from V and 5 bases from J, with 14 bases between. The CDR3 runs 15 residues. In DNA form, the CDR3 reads TGTGCCAGCAGCGTTTGGGGGGGCAGCAACAATGAGCAGTTCTTC. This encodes CASSVWGGSNNEQFF.

The CDR3 DNA reads as TGTGCCAGCAGCCTCGGACTAGGGGGCACAGATACGCAGTATTTT. This sequence encodes CASSLGLGGTDTQYF. The chain carries TRBV9 and TRBJ2-3, with 7 positions matching TRBD2. Germline V gene data show CDR1 as SGDLS and CDR2 as YYNGEE. V trimming: 4 bases; J trimming: 1 base; junction bases outside the gene matches: 6. This CDR3 is 15 amino acids long.